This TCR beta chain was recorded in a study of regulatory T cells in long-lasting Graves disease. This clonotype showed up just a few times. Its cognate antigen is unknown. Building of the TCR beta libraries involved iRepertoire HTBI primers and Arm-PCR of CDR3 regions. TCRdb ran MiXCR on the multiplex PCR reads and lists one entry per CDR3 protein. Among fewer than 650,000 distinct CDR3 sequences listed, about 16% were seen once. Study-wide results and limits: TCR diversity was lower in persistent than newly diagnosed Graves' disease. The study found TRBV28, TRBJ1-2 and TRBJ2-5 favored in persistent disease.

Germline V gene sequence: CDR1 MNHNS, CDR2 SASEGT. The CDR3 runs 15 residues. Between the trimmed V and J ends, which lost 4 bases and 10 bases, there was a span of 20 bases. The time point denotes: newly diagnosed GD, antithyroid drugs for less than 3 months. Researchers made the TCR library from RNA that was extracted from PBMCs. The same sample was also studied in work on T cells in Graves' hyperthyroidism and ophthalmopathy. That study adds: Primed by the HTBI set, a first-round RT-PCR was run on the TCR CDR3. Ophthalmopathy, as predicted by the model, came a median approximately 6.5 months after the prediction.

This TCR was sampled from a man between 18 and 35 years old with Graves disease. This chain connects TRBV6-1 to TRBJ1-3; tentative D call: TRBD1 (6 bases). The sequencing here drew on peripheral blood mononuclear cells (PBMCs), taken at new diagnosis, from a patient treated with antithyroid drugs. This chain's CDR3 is CASSATGLSGRTIYF. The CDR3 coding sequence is TGTGCCAGCAGTGCGACAGGCCTCTCTGGAAGAACCATATATTTT.